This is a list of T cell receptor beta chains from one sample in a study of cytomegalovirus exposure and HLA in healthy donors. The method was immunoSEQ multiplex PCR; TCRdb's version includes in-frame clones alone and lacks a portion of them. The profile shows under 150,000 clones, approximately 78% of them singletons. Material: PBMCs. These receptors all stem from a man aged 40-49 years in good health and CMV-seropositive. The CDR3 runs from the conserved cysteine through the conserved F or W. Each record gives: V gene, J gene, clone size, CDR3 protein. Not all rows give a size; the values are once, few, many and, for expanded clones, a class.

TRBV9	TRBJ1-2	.	CASSVGGKDGYTF
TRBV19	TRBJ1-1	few	CASSIVGGADNTEAFF
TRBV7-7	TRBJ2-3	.	CASSLGQSTDTQYF
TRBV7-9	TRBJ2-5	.	CASSSMGQPRETQYF
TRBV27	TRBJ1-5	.	CASSPTQGPNQPQHF
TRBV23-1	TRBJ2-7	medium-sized	CASSQRGDYEQYF
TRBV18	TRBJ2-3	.	CASSPGGSTDTQYF
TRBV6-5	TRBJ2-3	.	CASRTGLLSTDTQYF
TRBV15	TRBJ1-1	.	CATSRDVGGGQAFF
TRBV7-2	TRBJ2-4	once	CASSLSRGAKNIQYF
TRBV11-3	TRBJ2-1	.	CASSLAGVYNEQFF
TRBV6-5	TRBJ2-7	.	CASSFRTGTYEQYF
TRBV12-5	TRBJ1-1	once	CASGPQGTEAFF
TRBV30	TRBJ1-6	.	CASKTGSGSPLHF
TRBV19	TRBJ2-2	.	CASSAAGLAGDGNTGELFF
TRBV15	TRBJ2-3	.	CATSRAQNRVSGTDTQYF
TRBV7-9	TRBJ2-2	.	CASSWRQGAAGELFF
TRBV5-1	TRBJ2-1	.	CASSSTGTFNEQFF
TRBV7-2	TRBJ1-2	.	CASSLEYRGGYGYTF
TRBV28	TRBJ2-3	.	CASSAQGATLTDTQYF
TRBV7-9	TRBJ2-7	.	CSSSLVGSSGRSEQYF
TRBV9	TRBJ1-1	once	CASSVTGNTEAFF
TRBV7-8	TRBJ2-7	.	CASSDRRMAPSYEQYF
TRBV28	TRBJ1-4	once	CASRVQGENEKLFF
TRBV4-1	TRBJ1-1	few	CASSPSTKSNTEAFF
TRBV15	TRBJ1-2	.	CATSSGQGRSYGYTF
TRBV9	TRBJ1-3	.	CASSAGLSGNTIYF
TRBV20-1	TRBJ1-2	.	CSARGGHTNTF